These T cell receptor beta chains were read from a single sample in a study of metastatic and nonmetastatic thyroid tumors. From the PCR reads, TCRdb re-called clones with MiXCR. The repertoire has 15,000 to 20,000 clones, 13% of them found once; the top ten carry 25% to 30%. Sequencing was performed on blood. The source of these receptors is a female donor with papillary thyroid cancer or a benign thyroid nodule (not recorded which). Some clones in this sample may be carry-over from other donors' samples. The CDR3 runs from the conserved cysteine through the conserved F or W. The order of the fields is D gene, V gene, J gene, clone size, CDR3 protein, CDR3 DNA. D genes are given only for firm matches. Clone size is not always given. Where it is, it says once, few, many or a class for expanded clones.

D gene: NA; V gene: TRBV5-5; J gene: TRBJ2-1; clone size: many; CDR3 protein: CASSLSQGYNEQFF; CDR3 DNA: TGTGCCAGCAGCTTAAGTCAGGGCTACAATGAGCAGTTCTTC
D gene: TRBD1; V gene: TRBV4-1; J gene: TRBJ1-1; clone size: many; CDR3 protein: CASSQDIGGFMNTEAFF; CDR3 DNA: TGCGCCAGCAGCCAAGATATAGGGGGCTTCATGAACACTGAAGCTTTCTTT
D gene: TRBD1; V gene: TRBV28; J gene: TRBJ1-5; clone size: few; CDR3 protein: CASRPGTGVILGSHPQHF; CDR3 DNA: TGTGCCAGCAGACCCGGGACAGGGGTTATTTTAGGTAGCCATCCCCAGCATTTT
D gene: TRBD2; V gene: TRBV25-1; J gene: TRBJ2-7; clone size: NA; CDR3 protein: CASSEVVSGTSYEQYF; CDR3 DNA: TGTGCCAGCAGTGAAGTGGTTAGCGGGACATCCTACGAGCAGTACTTC
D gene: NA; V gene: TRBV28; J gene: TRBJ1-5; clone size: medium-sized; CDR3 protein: CASSPPSQPQHF; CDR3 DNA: TGTGCCAGCAGCCCCCCGAGTCAGCCCCAGCATTTT
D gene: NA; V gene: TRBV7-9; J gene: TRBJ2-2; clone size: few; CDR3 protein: CASSRLSVGTGELFF; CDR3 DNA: TGTGCCAGCAGCAGACTATCGGTGGGCACCGGGGAGCTGTTTTTT
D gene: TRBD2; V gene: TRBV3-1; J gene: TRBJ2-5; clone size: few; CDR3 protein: CASSQEAGGQETQYF; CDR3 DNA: TGTGCCAGCAGCCAGGAAGCGGGGGGGCAAGAGACCCAGTACTTC
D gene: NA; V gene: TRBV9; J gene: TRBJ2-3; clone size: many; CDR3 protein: CASSVVSRTDTQYF; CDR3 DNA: TGTGCCAGCAGCGTAGTGAGCCGCACAGATACGCAGTATTTT
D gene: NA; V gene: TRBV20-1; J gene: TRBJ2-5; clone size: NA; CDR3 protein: CSARGETQYF; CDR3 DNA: TGCAGTGCTAGAGGGGAGACCCAGTACTTC
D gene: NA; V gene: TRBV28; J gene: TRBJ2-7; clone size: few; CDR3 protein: CASSPLVLSSYEQYF; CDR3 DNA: TGTGCCAGCAGTCCTCTGGTACTGAGCTCCTACGAGCAGTACTTC
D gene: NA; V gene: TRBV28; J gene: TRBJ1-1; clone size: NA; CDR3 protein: CVSSSLQQFSDFF; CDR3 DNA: TGTGTCAGCAGCTCCCTCCAACAGTTTTCAGATTTCTTT
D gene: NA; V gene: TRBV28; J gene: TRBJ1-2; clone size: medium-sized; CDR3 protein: CASRRPLANYGYTF; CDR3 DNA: TGTGCCAGCAGGCGACCATTAGCTAACTATGGCTACACCTTC
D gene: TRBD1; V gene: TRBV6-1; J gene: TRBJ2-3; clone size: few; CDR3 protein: CASMRQGKGTQYF; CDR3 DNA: TGTGCCAGCATGAGACAGGGTAAAGGTACGCAGTATTTT
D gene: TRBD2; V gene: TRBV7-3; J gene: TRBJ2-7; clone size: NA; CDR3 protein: CASSLMSPPGGRAEHEQYF; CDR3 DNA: TGTGCCAGCAGCTTAATGTCCCCGCCCGGCGGGAGGGCCGAGCACGAGCAGTACTTC
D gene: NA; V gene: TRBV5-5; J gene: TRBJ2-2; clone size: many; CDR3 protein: CASSFLSSSWSGELFF; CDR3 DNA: TGTGCCAGCAGCTTCCTAAGTTCCTCCTGGAGCGGGGAGCTGTTTTTT
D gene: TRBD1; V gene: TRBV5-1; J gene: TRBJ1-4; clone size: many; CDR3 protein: CASSGTGVGNEKLFF; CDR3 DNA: TGCGCCAGCAGCGGGACAGGGGTTGGTAATGAAAAACTGTTTTTT
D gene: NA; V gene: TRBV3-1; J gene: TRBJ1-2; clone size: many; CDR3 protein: CASSQEGLQNYGYTF; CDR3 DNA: TGTGCCAGCAGCCAAGAAGGTTTGCAGAACTATGGCTACACCTTC
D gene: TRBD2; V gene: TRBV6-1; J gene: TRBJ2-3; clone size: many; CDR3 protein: CASSEDPLAGGYTDTQYF; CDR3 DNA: TGTGCCAGCAGTGAAGACCCCCTTGCGGGGGGGTACACAGATACGCAGTATTTT
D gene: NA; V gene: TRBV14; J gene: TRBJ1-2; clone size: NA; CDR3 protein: CASSPGTNYGYTF; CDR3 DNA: TGTGCCAGCAGCCCCGGGACAAACTATGGCTACACCTTC
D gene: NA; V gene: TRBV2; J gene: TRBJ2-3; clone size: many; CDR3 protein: CASSWRDTDTQYF; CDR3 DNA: TGTGCCAGCAGTTGGCGGGACACAGATACGCAGTATTTT
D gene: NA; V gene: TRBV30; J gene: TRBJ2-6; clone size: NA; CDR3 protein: CAWATDSGANVLTF; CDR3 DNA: TGTGCCTGGGCGACGGACTCTGGGGCCAACGTCCTGACTTTC
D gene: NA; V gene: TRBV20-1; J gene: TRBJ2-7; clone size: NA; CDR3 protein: CSARDLRGYEQYF; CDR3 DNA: TGCAGTGCTAGAGATCTGAGGGGCTACGAGCAGTACTTC
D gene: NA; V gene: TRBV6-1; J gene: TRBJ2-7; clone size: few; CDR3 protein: CASLLGLSDEQYF; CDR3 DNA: TGTGCCAGCCTCCTGGGGTTAAGCGACGAGCAGTACTTC
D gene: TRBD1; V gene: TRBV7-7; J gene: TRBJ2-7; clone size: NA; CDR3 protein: CASSPGTGNSEQYF; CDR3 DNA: TGTGCCAGCAGTCCCGGGACAGGTAATAGCGAGCAGTACTTC
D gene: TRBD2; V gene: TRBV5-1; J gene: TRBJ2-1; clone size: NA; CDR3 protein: CASSREVGGSVFGNEQFF; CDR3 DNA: TGCGCCAGCAGCCGCGAAGTGGGCGGGAGTGTCTTCGGGAATGAGCAGTTCTTC
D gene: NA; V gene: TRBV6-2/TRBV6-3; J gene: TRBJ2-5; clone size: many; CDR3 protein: CASSYASGTQYF; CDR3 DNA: TGTGCCAGCAGTTACGCCTCCGGGACCCAGTACTTC
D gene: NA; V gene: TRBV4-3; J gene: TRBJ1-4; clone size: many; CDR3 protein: CASSQDSLGEKLFF; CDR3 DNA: TGCGCCAGCAGCCAAGACAGTTTAGGCGAAAAACTGTTTTTT
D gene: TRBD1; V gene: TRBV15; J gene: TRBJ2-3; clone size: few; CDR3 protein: CATSYGQDQRTDTQYF; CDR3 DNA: TGTGCCACCAGCTATGGACAGGATCAGCGCACAGATACGCAGTATTTT
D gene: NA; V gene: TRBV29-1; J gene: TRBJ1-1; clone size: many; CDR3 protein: CSVEEGANTEAFF; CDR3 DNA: TGCAGCGTTGAAGAAGGGGCCAACACTGAAGCTTTCTTT
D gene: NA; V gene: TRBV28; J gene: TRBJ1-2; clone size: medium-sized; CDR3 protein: CASSFGVDGYTF; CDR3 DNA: TGTGCCAGCAGTTTTGGGGTTGATGGCTACACCTTC
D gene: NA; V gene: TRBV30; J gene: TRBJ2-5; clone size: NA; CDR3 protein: CAWRLRGEAQYF; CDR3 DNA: TGTGCCTGGAGACTAAGGGGGGAGGCCCAGTACTTC
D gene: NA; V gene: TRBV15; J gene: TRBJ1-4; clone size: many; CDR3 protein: CATNKDGIGEKLFF; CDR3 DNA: TGTGCCACCAATAAAGACGGGATCGGGGAAAAACTGTTTTTT
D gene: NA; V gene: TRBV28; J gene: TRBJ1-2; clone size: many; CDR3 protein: CASNSVHYGYTF; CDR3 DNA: TGTGCCAGCAACTCAGTCCACTATGGCTACACCTTC
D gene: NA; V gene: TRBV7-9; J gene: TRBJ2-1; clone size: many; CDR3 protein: CASIQRINEDNEQFF; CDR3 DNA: TGTGCCAGCATACAAAGGATCAATGAAGACAATGAGCAGTTCTTC
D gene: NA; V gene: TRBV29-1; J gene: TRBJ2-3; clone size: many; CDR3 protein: CSVRSSGLSTDTQYF; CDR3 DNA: TGCAGCGTTCGCTCATCGGGACTTTCCACAGATACGCAGTATTTT
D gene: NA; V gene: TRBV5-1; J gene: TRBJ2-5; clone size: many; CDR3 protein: CASRSRGSSEETQYF; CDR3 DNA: TGCGCCAGCAGATCTCGGGGTTCGTCCGAAGAGACCCAGTACTTC
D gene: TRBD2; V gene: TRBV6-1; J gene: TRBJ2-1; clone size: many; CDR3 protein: CASSTIAGASHEQFF; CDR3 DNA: TGTGCCAGCAGTACAATAGCGGGAGCAAGCCATGAGCAGTTCTTC
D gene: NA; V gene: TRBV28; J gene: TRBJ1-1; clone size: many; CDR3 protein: CASSRTISGTLTFF; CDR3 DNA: TGTGCCAGCAGCCGCACCATCTCCGGGACACTAACTTTCTTT
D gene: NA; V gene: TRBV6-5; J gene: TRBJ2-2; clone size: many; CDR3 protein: CASSYQGYTGELFF; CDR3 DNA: TGTGCCAGCAGTTACCAGGGGTACACCGGGGAGCTGTTTTTT
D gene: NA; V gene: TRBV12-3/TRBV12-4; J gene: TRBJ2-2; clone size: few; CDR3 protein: CASSLEQNTGELFF; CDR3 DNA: TGTGCCAGCAGTTTAGAACAAAACACCGGGGAGCTGTTTTTT
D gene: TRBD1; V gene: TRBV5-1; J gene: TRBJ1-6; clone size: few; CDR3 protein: CASSRDRAENNSPLHF; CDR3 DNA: TGCGCCAGCAGCAGAGACAGGGCGGAAAATAATTCACCCCTCCACTTT
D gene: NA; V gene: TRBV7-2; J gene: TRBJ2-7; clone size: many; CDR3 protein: CASSLAAGPSSYEQYF; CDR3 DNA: TGTGCCAGCAGCTTAGCGGCGGGGCCTAGCTCCTACGAGCAGTACTTC
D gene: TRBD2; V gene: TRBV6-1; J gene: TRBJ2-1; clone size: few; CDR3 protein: CAISGEGQANEQFF; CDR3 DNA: TGTGCCATCAGTGGGGAGGGCCAAGCCAATGAGCAGTTCTTC
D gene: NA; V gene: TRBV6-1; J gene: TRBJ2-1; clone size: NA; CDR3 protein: CASSASVGYNEQFF; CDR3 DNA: TGTGCCAGCAGCGCTAGCGTAGGTTACAATGAGCAGTTCTTC
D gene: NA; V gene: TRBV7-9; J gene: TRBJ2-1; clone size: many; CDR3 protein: CASSFPGTLKGTSYNEQFF; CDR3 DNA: TGTGCCAGCAGCTTCCCCGGGACGTTAAAGGGAACTAGCTACAATGAGCAGTTCTTC
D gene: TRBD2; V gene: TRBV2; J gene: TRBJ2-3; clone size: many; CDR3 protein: CASSDTSGRSTDTQYF; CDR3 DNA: TGTGCCAGCAGTGACACTAGCGGGCGTAGCACAGATACGCAGTATTTT
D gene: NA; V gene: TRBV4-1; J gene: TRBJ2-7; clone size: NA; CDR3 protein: CASSHSARGGSHEQYF; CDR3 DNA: TGCGCCAGCAGCCACTCAGCGAGGGGGGGCTCCCACGAGCAGTACTTC
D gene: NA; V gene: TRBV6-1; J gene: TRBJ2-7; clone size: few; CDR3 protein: CASIPPGTTHSYEQYF; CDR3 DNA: TGTGCCAGCATCCCCCCCGGGACAACCCACTCCTACGAGCAGTACTTC
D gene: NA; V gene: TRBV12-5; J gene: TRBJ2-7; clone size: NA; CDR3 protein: CASGLVGGPVYEQYF; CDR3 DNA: TGTGCTAGTGGTTTGGTAGGCGGACCAGTCTACGAGCAGTACTTC
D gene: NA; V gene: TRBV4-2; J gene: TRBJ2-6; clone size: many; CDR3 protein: CASTQIASGANVLTF; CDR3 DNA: TGTGCCAGCACCCAAATAGCCTCTGGGGCCAACGTCCTGACTTTC
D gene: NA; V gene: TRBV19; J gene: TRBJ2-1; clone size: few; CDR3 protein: CASSKGNEQFF; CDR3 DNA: TGTGCCAGTAGTAAAGGTAATGAGCAGTTCTTC
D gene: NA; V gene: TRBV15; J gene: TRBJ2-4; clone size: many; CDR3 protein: CATSKFRGQENIQYF; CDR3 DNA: TGTGCCACCAGCAAATTCCGGGGGCAGGAAAACATTCAGTACTTC
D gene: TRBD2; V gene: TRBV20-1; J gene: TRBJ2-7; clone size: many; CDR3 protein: CSARDGGGSYEQYF; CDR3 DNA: TGCAGTGCCCGGGACGGCGGGGGCTCCTACGAGCAGTACTTC